These 23 T cell receptor beta chains were all obtained from the same sample, sequenced in a study of T-cell memory formation after mild COVID-19. TCRdb re-called the 5' RACE reads with MiXCR, one entry per CDR3 protein. The sample holds some 310,000 distinct CDR3 sequences; roughly 20% are singletons and the top ten take over 20%. Sequencing was done on a sample of PBMCs or a T cell subset sorted from them (not recorded which). The receptor set was obtained from a young man who had mild COVID-19 (a few samples of this study predate the infection). Cell type and time point are not known.

This clonotype was seen a few times. The chain employs TRBV10-3 and TRBJ2-2; 10 nucleotides align to TRBD2. CDR3 length: 18 amino acids. V shed 2 bases and J 4 bases; nucleotides not matched to a gene: 10. The germline gives CDR1 ENHRY, CDR2 SYGVKD. CDR3 in amino acids: CAISETVPSGGRTGELFF. The CDR3 coding sequence is TGTGCCATCAGTGAGACCGTCCCTAGCGGGGGACGCACCGGGGAGCTGTTTTTT.

The genes are TRBV10-3 and TRBJ2-7; 13 nucleotides line up with TRBD2. CDR3 length equals 14 residues. CDR1 and CDR2 (germline): ENHRY, SYGVKD. V lost 6 bases to trimming and J lost 4 bases; unmatched junction nucleotides: 3. CDR3 in amino acids: CAIRTSGGAYEQYF. Written as DNA, the CDR3 is TGTGCCATCAGAACTAGCGGGGGGGCATACGAGCAGTACTTC.

The chain uses TRBV6-2 or TRBV6-3 and TRBJ2-1; D is undetermined. V lost 1 base and J lost 13, with 8 bases in between. Germline CDR1 and CDR2: MNHEY and SVGEGT. The CDR3 runs to 11 residues. Written as DNA, the CDR3 is TGTGCCAGCAGTTACTACCTCTCCCAGTTCTTC. Translation gives CASSYYLSQFF.

The chain couples TRBV6-5 to TRBJ2-3, with 7 bases that match TRBD2. CDR3 size: 15 residues. CDR1 and CDR2 (germline): MNHEY, SVGAGI. V shed 4 bases and J 0 bases; nucleotides not matched to a gene: 4. The DNA for the CDR3 is TGTGCCAGCAGTTGGGAGGGTAGAAGCACAGATACGCAGTATTTT. Protein product: CASSWEGRSTDTQYF.

The rearrangement uses TRBV7-2 and TRBJ1-2, with 9 bases identical to TRBD1. The junction had 9 bases not matched to a gene; V was cut back by 2 bases and J by 8 bases. The CDR3 is 15 amino acids. CDR1 and CDR2 (germline): SGHTA, FQGNSA. CDR3 in DNA: TGTGCCAGCAGCTTATCTTACAGGGGGCTCGGCGGCTACACCTTC. Translating it yields CASSLSYRGLGGYTF.

The V call is TRBV6-2 or TRBV6-3, the J call TRBJ2-1; D unresolved. Trimming removed 2 bases at V and 4 bases at J, with 12 bases between. CDR1 is MNHEY, CDR2 SVGEGT, per germline. The CDR3 loop spans 15 amino acids. CDR3 DNA: TGTGCCAGCAGTTACGTAAGCCGTCCGTACAATGAGCAGTTCTTC. This gives the protein CASSYVSRPYNEQFF.

This chain links TRBV5-5 with TRBJ1-1, with no clear D. CDR1 SGHKS and CDR2 YYEKEE come from the germline V gene (reference sequence). The CDR3 has 13 residues. V was trimmed by 4 bases and J by 5 bases, leaving 12 bases between them. CDR3 DNA sequence: TGTGCCAGCAGCCGCGTCTTAGGGACTGAAGCTTTCTTT. This sequence encodes CASSRVLGTEAFF.

This clonotype was detected many times. V is TRBV7-9 and J is TRBJ1-5, with D unclear. The V gene's germline CDR1 is SEHNR and CDR2 FQNEAQ (reference sequence). This CDR3 is 17 amino acids long. Trimming removed 5 bases at V and 4 bases at J, with 21 bases between. CDR3 bases: TGTGCCAGCAGCGAAACCGCGGACGGCTATAATAATCAGCCCCAGCATTTT. Amino acids: CASSETADGYNNQPQHF. Full variable domain (remainder filled in from reference TRBV7-9 and TRBJ1-5): DTGVSQNPRHKITKRGQNVTFRCDPISEHNRLYWYRQTLGQGPEFLTYFQNEAQLEKSRLLSDRFSAERPKGSFSTLEIQRTEQGDSAMYLCASSETADGYNNQPQHFGDGTRLSIL.

V and J are TRBV29-1 and TRBJ1-1; tentatively, D is TRBD1 (5 bases). CDR1 and CDR2 from the germline V gene are SQVTM and ANQGSEA. The CDR3 length is 15 residues. V was cut by 7 bases and J by 3 bases, with 21 bases left in between. CDR3 DNA: TGCAGCGCCCACCCTCTACTTGGAGGGGACACTGAAGCTTTCTTT. Protein sequence: CSAHPLLGGDTEAFF.

A word on this clonotype: A clone one base away is much larger, so this may be a read error. The chain has TRBV7-6 and TRBJ2-2; perhaps TRBD1 as D (5 bases). The CDR3 runs 15 residues. Per germline, CDR1 SGHVS and CDR2 FNYEAQ. Trimming stripped 1 base from V and 6 bases from J, with 12 bases between. CDR3 residues: CASSLVQETAGELFF. In nucleotides, the CDR3 is TGTGCCAGCAGCTTAGTGCAAGAGACAGCCGGGGAGCTGTTTTTT.

In its sample, this clonotype was seen many times. The chain carries TRBV4-3 and TRBJ2-7; D perhaps matches TRBD1 (5 bases). Germline CDR1 is LGHNA and CDR2 is YSLEER. V was cut by 2 bases and J by 4 bases, with 9 bases left in between. The CDR3 runs to 13 residues. The CDR3: CASSQRTFYEQYF. In DNA form, the CDR3 reads TGCGCCAGCAGCCAAAGGACATTTTACGAGCAGTACTTC.

This clonotype was counted between two and nine times. The gene calls are TRBV7-9 and TRBJ2-7; 7 positions agree with TRBD1. Trimming took 2 bases from V and 4 from J; bases not matched to a gene: 5. Per the germline V gene, CDR1 is SEHNR and CDR2 is FQNEAQ (reference sequence). The CDR3 runs 14 residues. The CDR3 sequence: CASSLMGTEYEQYF. CDR3 sequence (DNA): TGTGCCAGCAGCTTAATGGGGACAGAGTACGAGCAGTACTTC.

V is TRBV19 and J is TRBJ2-1; 10 bases fit TRBD2. The CDR3 consists of 14 residues. Germline loops: CDR1 LNHDA, CDR2 SQIVND (reference sequence). V lost 5 bases, J lost 8 bases, and 6 bases stayed unmatched. The DNA for the CDR3 is TGTGCCAGTAGTCTAGCGGGGGCTAGGGATGAGCAGTTCTTC. Translating gives CASSLAGARDEQFF.

This clonotype was detected a few times. The chain employs TRBV27 and TRBJ2-5, with 9 bases fitting TRBD1. V shed 6 bases and J 0 bases; nucleotides not matched to a gene: 5. Germline V gene data show CDR1 as MNHEY and CDR2 as SMNVEV (reference sequence). This CDR3 contains 15 residues. CDR3 sequence reads: CASSPGQGNQETQYF. Here the CDR3 DNA reads TGTGCCAGCAGCCCAGGACAGGGGAACCAAGAGACCCAGTACTTC.

This clonotype has a single count. The chain couples TRBV20-1 to TRBJ2-3, with TRBD2 identical over 8 bases. The germline gives CDR1 DFQATT, CDR2 SNEGSKA (reference sequence). The CDR3 extends over 14 amino acids. V gave up 6 bases and J gave up 2 bases; unmatched junction bases: 7. CDR3 nucleotide sequence: TGCAGTGCGGCCGGAGCGGGGGTCACAGATACGCAGTATTTT. It specifies CSAAGAGVTDTQYF.

This clonotype was counted a few times. This chain connects TRBV12-3 or TRBV12-4 to TRBJ2-3; 8 positions agree with TRBD2. The CDR3 spans 15 residues. Trimming cost V 5 bases and J 1 base; bases outside gene matches: 5. CDR3 amino acids: CASSPERERTDTQYF. The CDR3 nucleotides are TGTGCCAGCAGTCCCGAGCGGGAGCGCACAGATACGCAGTATTTT.

The rearrangement joins TRBV7-6 to TRBJ2-7; TRBD1 or TRBD2 may be the D gene (5 bases each). Trimming cost V 1 base and J 3 bases, with 13 bases left between them. Germline V gene sequence: CDR1 SGHVS, CDR2 FNYEAQ. This CDR3 has 15 residues. CDR3 in amino acids: CASSLGGRDDYEQYF. Written as DNA, the CDR3 is TGTGCCAGCAGCTTAGGCGGCAGGGACGACTACGAGCAGTACTTC.

This clonotype showed up just a few times. The chain joins TRBV28 to TRBJ1-2, with D uncertain. Germline V gene lookup returns CDR1 MDHEN and CDR2 SYDVKM. Deletions cut 2 bases from V and 8 bases from J, with 9 bases between. The CDR3 contains 12 residues. CDR3: CASSLQGVGYTF. DNA for the CDR3: TGTGCCAGCAGTTTACAAGGTGTCGGCTACACCTTC.

The J gene is TRBJ2-3, the V gene TRBV5-1; no clear D gene. V dropped 4 bases and J dropped 2 bases, with 11 bases sitting between them. Germline assignment: CDR1 SGHRS and CDR2 YFSETQ. This CDR3 comprises 14 residues. In DNA, the CDR3 is TGCGCCAGCAGCCTGCTAGGCACCACAGATACGCAGTATTTT. Amino acids: CASSLLGTTDTQYF.

This clonotype has just a few counts. The rearrangement uses TRBV20-1 and TRBJ2-2; TRBD2 matches 8 bases. J was trimmed by 2 bases and V by 0 bases; bases with no gene match: 5. The CDR3 loop spans 16 amino acids. Germline V gene sequence: CDR1 DFQATT, CDR2 SNEGSKA (reference sequence). The CDR3 sequence: CSARDPRTSNTGELFF. Here the CDR3 DNA reads TGCAGTGCTAGAGATCCTCGGACTAGCAACACCGGGGAGCTGTTTTTT.

Written as DNA, the CDR3 is TGTGCCTGGTCCAGGGATATTGAAGCTTTCTTT. Amino acid sequence: CAWSRDIEAFF. This rearrangement joins TRBV30 to TRBJ1-1, with D possibly being TRBD1 (5 bases). V shed 5 bases and J shed 7 bases, with 11 bases lying between them. Germline V gene sequence: CDR1 GTSNPN, CDR2 SVGIG (reference sequence). The CDR3 contains 11 residues.

The chain uses TRBV5-6 and TRBJ2-3; TRBD2 matches 7 bases. Germline-derived CDR1 and CDR2 are SGHDT and YYEEEE. This CDR3 is built from 15 residues. J gave up 1 base and V 0 bases, and 2 bases lay outside the gene matches. CDR3 sequence reads: CASSLEAGGTDTQYF. The DNA of the CDR3 is TGTGCCAGCAGCTTGGAGGCGGGGGGCACAGATACGCAGTATTTT.

V gene TRBV18 combines with J gene TRBJ1-5, with 7 bases fitting TRBD1. CDR3 length: 13 amino acids. Germline CDR1 and CDR2: KGHSH and LQKENI. Trimming removed 7 bases from V and 4 bases from J; junction bases left unmatched: 4. The CDR3 nucleotides read TGTGCCAGCTTCCGGGACAGAAATCAGCCCCAGCATTTT. The encoded protein is CASFRDRNQPQHF.